The subject of this entry is one TCR beta chain. What it binds is not known. The CDR3 contains 16 residues. Germline V lookup: CDR1 ENHRY, CDR2 SYGVKD. J lost 2 bases, V lost 4 bases, and 9 bases had no gene match. These data belong to a study of spatial heterogeneity in lung cancer. About the research overall: Those follow-up PBMC samples that were available underwent sequencing, at a median interval of about 26 months following resection.

Overall study results and limits: Relative to follow-up, resection was when ubiquitous expanded tumor TCRs appeared more in blood.

The time point here: blood at routine non-recurrence follow-up after resection. Material for sequencing was whole RNA from tumor, nontumor lung or frozen PBMC, left unsorted. On each TCR cDNA molecule, a unique molecular identifier was present. TCRdb reanalysed the 5' RACE reads using MiXCR and keeps one entry per CDR3 protein. The sample includes more than 95,000 distinct CDR3 sequences, 10% to 15% of them seen just once. The sequences come from PBMCs, collected at follow-up. The source of this sequence is a male donor with early-stage non-small cell lung cancer. V gene TRBV10-3 combines with J gene TRBJ2-3; 7 bases align to TRBD1. The CDR3 coding sequence is TGTGCCATCAGTGCTAGTAGGGGACAGACCACAGATACGCAGTATTTT. Protein sequence: CAISASRGQTTDTQYF.